The rows below give T cell receptor beta chains drawn from one sample of a study of blood T cell repertoires in COVID-19. Here immunoSEQ multiplex PCR was the method, and the copy in TCRdb shows in-frame clones only, minus some. Among 140,000 to 150,000 clones, about four fifths were seen once, and the ten largest hold more than 7%. The sample taken for sequencing was peripheral blood. These TCRs come from a human donor with acute or convalescent COVID-19. The donor label of this sample is uncertain. Both conserved end residues are part of each CDR3. Fields, in order: V gene, J gene, D gene, clone size, CDR3 protein, CDR3 DNA. The D gene is left open where the match is weak. The size field is filled for only some rows; it gives once, few, many or a size class.

>TRBV15|TRBJ1-5|.|.
CATSRDSGSRTYPNQPQHF
TGTGCCACCAGCAGAGATAGTGGGAGCCGTACTTACCCCAATCAGCCCCAGCATTTT
>TRBV5-1|TRBJ2-3|.|.
CASRTPGVDTQYF
TGCGCCAGCAGAACCCCCGGGGTAGATACGCAGTATTTT
>TRBV6-6|TRBJ1-5|.|.
CASRLGGNNQPQHF
TGTGCCAGCCGTTTGGGGGGAAACAATCAGCCCCAGCATTTT
>TRBV2|TRBJ1-1|.|once
CASTAPPGNTEAFF
TGTGCCAGCACCGCCCCCCCAGGGAACACTGAAGCTTTCTTT
>TRBV24-1|TRBJ2-3|.|.
CATSPSAEGAVDTQYF
TGTGCCACCAGTCCCTCAGCGGAGGGGGCGGTAGATACGCAGTATTTT
>TRBV30|TRBJ1-2|.|once
CAWSHRGSPVSYGYTF
TGTGCCTGGAGCCATAGGGGGAGCCCGGTGAGCTATGGCTACACCTTC
>TRBV2|TRBJ1-4|.|.
CASSAGDLGEKLFF
TGTGCCAGCAGCGCAGGGGATCTTGGGGAAAAACTGTTTTTT
>TRBV30|TRBJ1-1|TRBD1|once
CASQTGVSTEAFF
TGTGCCTCCCAGACAGGGGTGTCCACTGAAGCTTTCTTT
>TRBV12-3/TRBV12-4|TRBJ2-7|.|many
CASGALTAEQYF
TGTGCCAGCGGGGCCCTTACCGCCGAGCAGTACTTC
>TRBV11-2|TRBJ2-1|.|.
CASMTSDGYNEQFF
TGTGCCAGCATGACTAGTGACGGCTACAATGAGCAGTTCTTC
>TRBV24-1|TRBJ2-2|TRBD1|.
CATSDPNGFRGGRTGELFF
TGTGCCACCAGTGATCCAAATGGGTTTAGAGGGGGCCGCACAGGGGAGCTGTTTTTT
>TRBV30|TRBJ2-5|.|few
CAWSLEGGETQYF
TGTGCCTGGAGCCTCGAGGGCGGAGAGACCCAGTACTTC
>TRBV14|TRBJ2-1|.|once
CASSPVAYSSYNEQFF
TGTGCCAGCAGCCCTGTAGCGTACAGCTCCTACAATGAGCAGTTCTTC
>TRBV9|TRBJ1-5|TRBD1|.
CASSADRGYQPQHF
TGTGCCAGCAGCGCGGACAGGGGTTATCAGCCCCAGCATTTT
>TRBV9|TRBJ2-3|TRBD1|.
CASKPGTASTDTQYF
TGTGCCAGCAAGCCCGGGACAGCTAGCACAGATACGCAGTATTTT
>TRBV30|TRBJ1-3|TRBD1|few
CAWSTGGAMDTIYF
TGTGCCTGGAGTACAGGGGGTGCGATGGACACCATATATTTT
>TRBV2|TRBJ2-2|.|.
CAVRKARDNGELFF
TGTGCCGTCCGAAAGGCCAGGGATAACGGGGAGCTGTTTTTT
>TRBV30|TRBJ1-5|.|.
CAWSGQGNQPQHF
TGTGCCTGGAGTGGACAGGGCAATCAGCCCCAGCATTTT
>TRBV9|TRBJ1-1|.|.
CASSETKGVNTEAFF
TGTGCCAGCAGCGAAACTAAGGGAGTGAACACTGAAGCTTTCTTT
>TRBV5-1|TRBJ2-7|TRBD2|.
CASSSEGLAGGLDSYEQYF
TGCGCCAGCAGCTCCGAGGGACTAGCGGGGGGCTTGGACTCCTACGAGCAGTACTTC
>TRBV5-1|TRBJ2-5|TRBD1|.
CASSTFGTGPETQYF
TGCGCCAGCAGCACCTTCGGGACAGGCCCAGAGACCCAGTACTTC
>TRBV9|TRBJ1-5|.|few
CASSVGSSNQPQHF
TGTGCCAGCAGCGTAGGGAGTAGCAATCAGCCCCAGCATTTT
>TRBV11-2|TRBJ1-6|TRBD1|few
CASSPQTGFSPLHF
TGTGCCAGCAGCCCGCAGACAGGGTTTTCACCCCTCCACTTT
>TRBV6-5|TRBJ1-2|.|.
CASSYSLDSAYGYTF
TGTGCCAGCAGTTATTCCCTGGACAGTGCCTATGGCTACACCTTC
>TRBV19|TRBJ1-5|.|once
CASSIFTPGYNQPQHF
TGTGCCAGTAGTATCTTCACACCGGGTTACAATCAGCCCCAGCATTTT
>TRBV10-3|TRBJ2-2|TRBD1|.
CAIRSGQGADGELFF
TGTGCCATCAGATCGGGACAGGGGGCCGACGGGGAGCTGTTTTTT
>TRBV4-1|TRBJ2-7|.|.
CASSQDPNYEQYF
TGCGCCAGCAGCCAAGACCCTAACTACGAGCAGTACTTC
>TRBV3-1/TRBV3-2|TRBJ1-2|.|.
CASSVRGGLGYGYTF
TGTGCCAGCAGCGTTAGAGGGGGATTGGGCTATGGCTACACCTTC
>TRBV7-8|TRBJ1-1|.|.
CASSLRQNTEAFF
TGTGCCAGCAGCCTACGACAGAACACTGAAGCTTTCTTT
>TRBV6-6|TRBJ1-1|.|.
CASTPGHPNTEAFF
TGTGCCAGCACCCCCGGACACCCGAACACTGAAGCTTTCTTT
>TRBV19|TRBJ1-1|.|.
CASREGSTEAFF
TGTGCCAGCCGGGAAGGAAGCACTGAAGCTTTCTTT
>TRBV9|TRBJ1-3|.|.
CASSVETGSSGNTIYF
TGTGCCAGCAGCGTGGAAACAGGGTCCTCTGGAAACACCATATATTTT
>TRBV7-6|TRBJ1-4|.|.
CASSLSGSNEKLFF
TGTGCCAGCAGCTTATCGGGATCTAATGAAAAACTGTTTTTT
>TRBV19|TRBJ2-1|.|.
CASSITPGGPLDNEQFF
TGTGCCAGTAGTATAACCCCTGGAGGGCCCCTGGACAATGAGCAGTTCTTC
>TRBV11-2|TRBJ2-1|TRBD2|.
CASSPGLAPNEQFF
TGTGCCAGCTCTCCGGGACTAGCTCCCAATGAGCAGTTCTTC
>TRBV14|TRBJ1-1|.|.
CASSQDIAGEAFF
TGTGCCAGCAGCCAAGACATCGCGGGAGAAGCTTTCTTT
>TRBV7-9|TRBJ2-2|TRBD1|.
CASSSQGAQNTGELFF
TGTGCCAGCAGTTCACAGGGGGCTCAGAACACCGGGGAGCTGTTTTTT
>TRBV6-5|TRBJ1-2|.|.
CASSYSAGLYGKTF
TGTGCCAGCAGTTACTCGGCGGGACTTTATGGGAAAACCTTC
>TRBV11-1|TRBJ2-2|.|.
CASSLGSYAGELFF
TGTGCCAGCAGCTTAGGATCCTACGCCGGGGAGCTGTTTTTT
>TRBV18|TRBJ2-5|TRBD1|.
CASSPRGQQETQYF
TGTGCCAGCTCACCGAGGGGACAGCAAGAGACCCAGTACTTC
>TRBV4-1|TRBJ1-5|.|.
CASSQERQNQPQHF
TGCGCCAGCAGCCAAGAGAGGCAGAATCAGCCCCAGCATTTT
>TRBV5-4|TRBJ1-6|TRBD1|.
CASSLVGQGVGSPLHF
TGTGCCAGCAGCTTGGTTGGACAGGGGGTGGGATCACCCCTCCACTTT
>TRBV7-9|TRBJ1-4|.|.
CASSLEQTLNEKLFF
TGTGCCAGCAGCTTAGAGCAGACTCTAAATGAAAAACTGTTTTTT
>TRBV10-3|TRBJ2-3|.|.
CATAGTPNGGDTQYF
TGTGCCACCGCCGGGACTCCAAACGGGGGAGATACGCAGTATTTT
>TRBV10-2|TRBJ1-1|.|.
CASSESRQSTEAFF
TGCGCCAGCAGTGAGTCGAGGCAGAGCACTGAAGCTTTCTTT